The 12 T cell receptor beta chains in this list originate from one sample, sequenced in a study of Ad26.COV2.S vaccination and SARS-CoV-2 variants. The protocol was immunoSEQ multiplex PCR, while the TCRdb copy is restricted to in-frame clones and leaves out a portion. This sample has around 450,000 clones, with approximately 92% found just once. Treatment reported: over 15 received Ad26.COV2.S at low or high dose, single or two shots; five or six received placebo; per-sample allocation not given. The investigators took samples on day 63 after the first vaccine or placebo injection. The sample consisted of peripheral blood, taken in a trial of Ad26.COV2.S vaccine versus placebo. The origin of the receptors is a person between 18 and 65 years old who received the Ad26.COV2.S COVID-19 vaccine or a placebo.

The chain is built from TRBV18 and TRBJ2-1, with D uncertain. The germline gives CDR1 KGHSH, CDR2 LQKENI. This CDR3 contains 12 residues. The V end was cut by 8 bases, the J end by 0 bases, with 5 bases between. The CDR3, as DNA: TGTGCCAGCCATACCTCCTACAATGAGCAGTTCTTC. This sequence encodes CASHTSYNEQFF.

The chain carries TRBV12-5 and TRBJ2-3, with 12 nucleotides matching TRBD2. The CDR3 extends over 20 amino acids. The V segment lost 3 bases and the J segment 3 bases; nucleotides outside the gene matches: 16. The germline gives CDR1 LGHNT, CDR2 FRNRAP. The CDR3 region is CASGFLIGLAGWGHTDTQYF. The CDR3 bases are TGTGCTAGTGGTTTTTTAATCGGACTAGCGGGATGGGGTCATACAGATACGCAGTATTTT.

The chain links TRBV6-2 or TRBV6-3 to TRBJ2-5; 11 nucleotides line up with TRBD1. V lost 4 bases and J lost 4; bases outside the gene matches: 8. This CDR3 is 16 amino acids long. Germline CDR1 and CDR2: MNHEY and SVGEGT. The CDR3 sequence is CASSSHRGQGAETQYF. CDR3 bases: TGTGCCAGCAGTTCCCACCGCGGACAGGGGGCAGAGACCCAGTACTTC.

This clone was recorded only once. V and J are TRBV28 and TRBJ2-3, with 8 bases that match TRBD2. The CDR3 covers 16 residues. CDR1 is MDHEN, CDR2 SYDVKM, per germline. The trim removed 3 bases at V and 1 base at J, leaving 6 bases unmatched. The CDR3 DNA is TGTGCCAGCAGTTTCCTTAGCGGGGCAGGCACAGATACGCAGTATTTT. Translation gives CASSFLSGAGTDTQYF.

For the CDR3, the DNA is TGTGCCAGCGGGCTAGCGGGAGGGCCGGATGAGCAGTTCTTC. Translation: CASGLAGGPDEQFF. This chain uses TRBV2 with TRBJ2-1, with TRBD2 identical over 12 bases. There are 14 residues in the CDR3. Germline lookup yields CDR1 SNHLY and CDR2 FYNNEI. V was pared by 8 bases and J by 8 bases, with 7 bases of the junction left unmatched.

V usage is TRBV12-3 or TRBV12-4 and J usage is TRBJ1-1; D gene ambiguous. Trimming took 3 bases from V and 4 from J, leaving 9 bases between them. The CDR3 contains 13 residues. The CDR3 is CASSLWEGTEAFF. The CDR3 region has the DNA TGTGCCAGCAGTTTGTGGGAGGGCACTGAAGCTTTCTTT.

The CDR3 nucleotides read TGTGCCAGCACTAACAGACGCCCTATGAACACTGAAGCTTTCTTT. The encoded protein is CASTNRRPMNTEAFF. V is TRBV6-5 and J is TRBJ1-1; D is ambiguous. Trimming pared 7 bases from V and 0 bases from J, leaving 15 bases between. The germline CDR1 and CDR2 sequences are MNHEY and SVGAGI. This CDR3 is 15 amino acids long.

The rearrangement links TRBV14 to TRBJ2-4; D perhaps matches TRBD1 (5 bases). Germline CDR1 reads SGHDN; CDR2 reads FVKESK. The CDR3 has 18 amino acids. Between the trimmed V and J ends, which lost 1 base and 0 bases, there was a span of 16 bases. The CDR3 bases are TGTGCCAGCAGCCAAGGGGGATCAGGGCCCCTAGCCAAAAACATTCAGTACTTC. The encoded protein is CASSQGGSGPLAKNIQYF.

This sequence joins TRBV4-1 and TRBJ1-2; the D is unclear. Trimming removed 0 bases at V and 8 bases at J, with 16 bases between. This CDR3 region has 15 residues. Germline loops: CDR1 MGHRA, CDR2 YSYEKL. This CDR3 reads CASSQDRTWVYGYTF. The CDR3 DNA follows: TGCGCCAGCAGCCAAGACAGGACGTGGGTGTACGGCTACACCTTC.

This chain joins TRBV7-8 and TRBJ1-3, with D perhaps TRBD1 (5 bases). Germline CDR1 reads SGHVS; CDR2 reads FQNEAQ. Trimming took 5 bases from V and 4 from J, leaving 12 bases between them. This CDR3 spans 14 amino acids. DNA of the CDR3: TGTGCCAGCAGCCTCCTCAGGGTCGGAAACACCATATATTTT. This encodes CASSLLRVGNTIYF.

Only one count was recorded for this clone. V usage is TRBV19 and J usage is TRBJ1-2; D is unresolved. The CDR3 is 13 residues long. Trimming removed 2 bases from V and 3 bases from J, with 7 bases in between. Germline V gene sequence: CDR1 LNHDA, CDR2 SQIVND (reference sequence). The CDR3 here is CASSIRTYYGYTF. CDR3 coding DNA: TGTGCCAGTAGTATACGAACATACTATGGCTACACCTTC.

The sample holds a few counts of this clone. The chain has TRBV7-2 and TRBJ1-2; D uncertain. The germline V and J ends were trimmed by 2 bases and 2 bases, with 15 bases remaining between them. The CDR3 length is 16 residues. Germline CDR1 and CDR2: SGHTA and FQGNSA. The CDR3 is CASSLLSLEGNYGYTF. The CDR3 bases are TGTGCCAGCAGCTTATTGTCTCTCGAGGGAAACTATGGCTACACCTTC.